One sample yielded the 19 T cell receptor beta chains listed below, sequenced in a study of blood T cells in healthy people across ages (dated by TCRdb to between 2014 and 2017). The receptor library was made with 5' RACE. The sample was run on an Illumina HiSeq 2500. The second PCR ran for roughly 7 to 12 cycles and used a J-beta primer mix along with a sample-barcoded 5' primer. TCRdb passed the public sequencing reads through fastp at Q25 and MiXCR, retaining productive beta sequences. Rows are unified per CDR3 protein, each entry keeping the most common DNA and genes. A total of about 800,000 distinct CDR3 sequences appear in this sample, 55% to 70% of them only once. The ten largest account for roughly 22% of the sample. The specimen was blood. These receptors were collected from a young man in good health.

The gene calls are TRBV12-3 or TRBV12-4 and TRBJ2-1, with 7 bases identical to TRBD1. CDR3 size: 17 residues. J lost 0 bases, V lost 4 bases, and 9 bases had no gene match. CDR3 protein: CASSSITTGVSYNEQFF. DNA of the CDR3: TGTGCCAGCAGTTCAATCACCACAGGGGTCTCCTACAATGAGCAGTTCTTC.

This chain connects TRBV6-6 to TRBJ2-5, with 8 bases lining up with TRBD2. The J call may be wrong; the DNA end is better matched by TRBJ2-7. CDR1 and CDR2 (germline): MNHNY, SVGAGI (reference sequence). The CDR3 runs 15 residues. The CDR3 protein is CASSDSGSGRGEQYF. For the CDR3, the DNA is TGTGCCAGCAGTGACAGTGGCAGCGGGAGAGGCGAGCAGTACTTC.

This clonotype has a handful of counts. The chain couples TRBV18 to TRBJ2-7; D is perhaps TRBD1 or TRBD2 (5 bases each). From germline, CDR1 is KGHSH and CDR2 LQKENI. V lost 6 bases, J lost 4 bases, and 19 bases lay in between. The CDR3 has 15 amino acids. CDR3 nucleotide sequence: TGTGCCAGCTCGCCCGGCAATTCGGGGCGGTACGAGCAGTACTTC. Protein sequence: CASSPGNSGRYEQYF.

V is TRBV27 and J is TRBJ2-7; unclear D gene. V was cut by 2 bases and J by 3 bases, with 11 bases left in between. The CDR3 contains 14 residues. Germline-derived CDR1 and CDR2 are MNHEY and SMNVEV (reference sequence). The CDR3 spells CASSLKGLGYEQYF. CDR3 DNA sequence: TGTGCCAGCAGTTTAAAAGGGTTGGGCTACGAGCAGTACTTC.

Here the CDR3 reads CASSRESRGLYNEQFF. CDR3 sequence (DNA): TGTGCCAGCAGCCGAGAGAGCAGGGGGCTCTACAATGAGCAGTTCTTC. The chain recombines TRBV4-2 with TRBJ2-1; 8 bases align to TRBD1. Germline-derived CDR1 and CDR2 are LGHNA and YNFKEQ. CDR3 length: 16 residues. V trimming: 4 bases; J trimming: 3 bases; junction bases outside the gene matches: 8.

CDR3 loop: CASSSAGTNGKLFF. CDR3 nucleotide sequence: TGTGCCAGCAGCTCCGCCGGGACAAACGGAAAACTGTTTTTT. The rearrangement joins TRBV5-6 to TRBJ1-4, with a possible D match to TRBD1 (6 bases). The germline V gene encodes CDR1 SGHDT and CDR2 YYEEEE. The CDR3 spans 14 residues. The germline V and J ends were trimmed by 3 bases and 10 bases, with 16 bases remaining between them.

The chain carries TRBV5-1 and TRBJ1-2; 8 bases match TRBD1. V lost 4 bases and J lost 6; bases outside the gene matches: 5. CDR1 SGHRS and CDR2 YFSETQ come from the germline V gene. This CDR3 has 13 residues. The DNA for the CDR3 is TGCGCCAGCAGCGTGGAGACAGGGGATGGCTACACCTTC. Amino acids: CASSVETGDGYTF.

The rearrangement uses TRBV6-2 or TRBV6-3 and TRBJ2-5; perhaps TRBD2 as D (5 bases). Trimming took 2 bases from V and 4 from J, leaving 11 bases between them. The CDR3 extends over 14 amino acids. Germline CDR1 and CDR2: MNHEY and SVGEGT. CDR3 DNA sequence: TGTGCCAGCAGTTACAATGGACTTACAGAGACCCAGTACTTC. Its translation: CASSYNGLTETQYF.

This clonotype has more than one count but fewer than ten. This CDR3 reads CASSPRGGGGYTF. CDR3 sequence (DNA): TGTGCCAGCAGCCCCCGAGGAGGTGGAGGCTACACCTTC. V and J are TRBV7-2 and TRBJ1-2; D gene unclear. CDR1 SGHTA and CDR2 FQGNSA come from the germline V gene. Trimming pared 5 bases from V and 8 bases from J, leaving 15 bases between. CDR3 length: 13 amino acids.

This chain joins TRBV30 and TRBJ2-7; D not resolved. This CDR3 contains 13 residues. CDR1 and CDR2 (germline): GTSNPN, SVGIG (reference sequence). V dropped 2 bases and J dropped 0 bases, with 8 bases sitting between them. The CDR3 protein is CAWSRSRSYEQYF. As DNA, the CDR3 is TGTGCCTGGAGTAGGTCCCGCTCCTACGAGCAGTACTTC.

This chain links TRBV11-2 with TRBJ2-7; 7 bases align to TRBD1. The closer fit of TRBJ2-5 to the DNA end suggests the J call may be wrong. This CDR3 has 13 amino acids. Germline-derived CDR1 and CDR2 are SGHAT and FQNNGV. CDR3: CASSFTGEKTQYF. CDR3 sequence (DNA): TGTGCCAGCAGTTTTACAGGGGAGAAGACCCAGTACTTC.

This clonotype showed up just once. This chain links TRBV28 with TRBJ2-7, with no clear D. There are 13 residues in the CDR3. The ends were cut back, 7 bases at V and 3 bases at J, with 13 bases in the middle. The V gene's germline CDR1 is MDHEN and CDR2 SYDVKM. The chain's CDR3 is CASTPGPLYEQYF. CDR3 DNA sequence: TGTGCCAGCACCCCGGGCCCACTCTACGAGCAGTACTTC.

V gene TRBV29-1 combines with J gene TRBJ2-1, with no clear D. Germline V gene lookup returns CDR1 SQVTM and CDR2 ANQGSEA. CDR3 length: 13 amino acids. Trimming left V 5 bases short and J 5 bases short, with 13 bases between. The CDR3 sequence: CSVSSTPNNEQFF. The CDR3 DNA follows: TGCAGCGTTTCCAGCACCCCTAACAATGAGCAGTTCTTC.

Comments on this clonotype: Since a much larger clone is just one base distant, this may be a read error. The chain recombines TRBV4-3 with TRBJ2-7; 8 bases fit TRBD1. The germline V gene has CDR1 LGHNA and CDR2 YSLEER. The CDR3 runs 16 residues. The V gene end was trimmed by 1 base and the J gene end by 6 bases; junction bases not matched to a gene: 11. The CDR3 spells CASSQVIGPGGLEQYF. CDR3 DNA: TGCGCCAGCAGCCAAGTGATAGGGCCAGGGGGCCTCGAGCAGTACTTC.

The chain is built from TRBV12-3 or TRBV12-4 and TRBJ1-2, with 9 bases fitting TRBD1. With 1 base clipped from V and 7 bases from J, the junction kept 7 bases outside the gene matches. The CDR3 is 15 amino acids. CDR3 sequence: CASSLGGTGSGGYTF. The CDR3 nucleotides are TGTGCCAGCAGTTTAGGGGGGACAGGGTCCGGTGGCTACACCTTC.

This chain links TRBV3-1 with TRBJ2-7; possible D gene TRBD2, 6 bases. Germline V gene data show CDR1 as LGHDT and CDR2 as YNNKEL (reference sequence). V was clipped by 2 bases and J by 2 bases, with 10 bases between them. CDR3 length: 14 amino acids. The CDR3 protein is CASSQNGGTYEQYF. The CDR3 bases are TGTGCCAGCAGCCAAAACGGGGGAACCTACGAGCAGTACTTC.

The chain has TRBV4-2 and TRBJ1-4, with D hard to call. The CDR3 contains 15 residues. Deletions cut 4 bases from V and 1 base from J, with 10 bases between. Germline CDR1 is LGHNA and CDR2 is YNFKEQ. CDR3 coding DNA: TGTGCCAGCAGCCTTTATACGGGAACTAATGAAAAACTGTTTTTT. It specifies CASSLYTGTNEKLFF.

The V call is TRBV12-3 or TRBV12-4, the J call TRBJ2-4; 9 positions match TRBD2. The J call may not be correct, given that the DNA end is closer to TRBJ2-7. CDR3 length equals 14 residues. CDR3: CASRRAGGVDEQYF. In nucleotides, the CDR3 is TGTGCCAGCAGGCGTGCGGGAGGGGTCGACGAGCAGTACTTC.

The chain couples TRBV20-1 to TRBJ1-2; 7 bases fit TRBD1. Unmatched junction bases numbered 12, after V lost 5 bases and J lost 0 bases. The CDR3 is made up of 16 amino acids. Germline CDR1 is DFQATT and CDR2 is SNEGSKA (reference sequence). The CDR3 here is CSAPDRVRISNYGYTF. CDR3 nucleotides: TGCAGTGCTCCCGACAGGGTCAGAATATCTAACTATGGCTACACCTTC.